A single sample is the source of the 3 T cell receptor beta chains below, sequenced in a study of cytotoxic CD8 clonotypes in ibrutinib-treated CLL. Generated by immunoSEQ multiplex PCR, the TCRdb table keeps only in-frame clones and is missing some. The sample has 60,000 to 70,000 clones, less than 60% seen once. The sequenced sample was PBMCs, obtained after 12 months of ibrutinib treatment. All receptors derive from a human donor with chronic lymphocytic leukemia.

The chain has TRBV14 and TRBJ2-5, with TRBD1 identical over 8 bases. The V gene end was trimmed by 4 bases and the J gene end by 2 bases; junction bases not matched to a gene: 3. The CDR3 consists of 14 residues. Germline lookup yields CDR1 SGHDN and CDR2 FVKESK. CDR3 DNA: TGTGCCAGCAGCCGCCGGGACAGGCAAGAGACCCAGTACTTC. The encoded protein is CASSRRDRQETQYF.

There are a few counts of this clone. CDR3 loop: CASSIEPGQSDTQYF. The CDR3 DNA reads TGTGCCAGTAGTATAGAGCCCGGACAGTCAGATACGCAGTATTTT. The J gene is TRBJ2-3, the V gene TRBV19, with D perhaps matching TRBD1 (6 bases). CDR1 LNHDA and CDR2 SQIVND come from the germline V gene (reference sequence). There are 15 residues in the CDR3. The V gene lost 0 bases and the J gene lost 4 bases, with 11 bases spanning the gap.

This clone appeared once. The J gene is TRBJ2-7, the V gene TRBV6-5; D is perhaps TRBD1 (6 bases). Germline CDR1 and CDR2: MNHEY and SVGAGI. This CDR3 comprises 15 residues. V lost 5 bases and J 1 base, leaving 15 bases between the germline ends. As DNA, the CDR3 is TGTGCCAGCAGTCCATCAGGGGCGCTATCCTACGAGCAGTACTTC. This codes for CASSPSGALSYEQYF.